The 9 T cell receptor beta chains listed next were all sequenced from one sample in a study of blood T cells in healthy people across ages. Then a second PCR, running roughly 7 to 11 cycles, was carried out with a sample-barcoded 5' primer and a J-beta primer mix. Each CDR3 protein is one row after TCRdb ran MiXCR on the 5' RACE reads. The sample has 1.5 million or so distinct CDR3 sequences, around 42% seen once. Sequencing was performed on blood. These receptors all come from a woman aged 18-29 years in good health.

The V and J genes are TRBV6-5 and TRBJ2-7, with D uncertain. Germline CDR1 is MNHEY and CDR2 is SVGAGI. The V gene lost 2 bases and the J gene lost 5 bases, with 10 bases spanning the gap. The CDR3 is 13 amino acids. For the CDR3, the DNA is TGTGCCAGCAGTTACCCCGGTCGGGACGAGCAGTACTTC. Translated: CASSYPGRDEQYF.

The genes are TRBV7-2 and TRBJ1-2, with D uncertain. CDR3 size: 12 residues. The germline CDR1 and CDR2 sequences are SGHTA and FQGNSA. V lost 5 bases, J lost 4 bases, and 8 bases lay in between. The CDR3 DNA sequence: TGTGCCAGCAGCAAGAGTGGCTATGGCTACACCTTC. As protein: CASSKSGYGYTF.

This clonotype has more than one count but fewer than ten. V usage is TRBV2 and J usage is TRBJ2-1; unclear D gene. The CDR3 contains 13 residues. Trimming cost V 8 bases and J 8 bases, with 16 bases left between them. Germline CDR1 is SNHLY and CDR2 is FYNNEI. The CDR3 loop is CASVHRVGDEQFF. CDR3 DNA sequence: TGTGCCAGCGTACATAGGGTCGGCGATGAGCAGTTCTTC.

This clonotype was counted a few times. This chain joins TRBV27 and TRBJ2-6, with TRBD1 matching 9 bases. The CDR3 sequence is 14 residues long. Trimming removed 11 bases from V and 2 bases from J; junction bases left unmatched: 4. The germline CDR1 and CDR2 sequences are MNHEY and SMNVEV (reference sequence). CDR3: CAVRTGAGANVLTF. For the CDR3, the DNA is TGTGCCGTCCGGACAGGGGCTGGGGCCAACGTCCTGACTTTC.

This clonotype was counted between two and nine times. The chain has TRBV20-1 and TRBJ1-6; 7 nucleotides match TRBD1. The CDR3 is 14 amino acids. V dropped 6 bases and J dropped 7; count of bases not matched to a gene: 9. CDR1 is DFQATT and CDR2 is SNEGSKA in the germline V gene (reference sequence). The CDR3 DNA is TGCAGTGCAGACTCCGGGACAGAGAATTCACCCCTCCACTTT. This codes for CSADSGTENSPLHF.

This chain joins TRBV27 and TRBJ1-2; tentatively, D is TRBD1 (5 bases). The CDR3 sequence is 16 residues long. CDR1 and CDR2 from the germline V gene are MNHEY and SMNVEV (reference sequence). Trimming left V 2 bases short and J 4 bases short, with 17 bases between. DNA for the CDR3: TGTGCCAGCAGTTTAATGGCGGCCGGGGGTGGCTATGGCTACACCTTC. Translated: CASSLMAAGGGYGYTF.

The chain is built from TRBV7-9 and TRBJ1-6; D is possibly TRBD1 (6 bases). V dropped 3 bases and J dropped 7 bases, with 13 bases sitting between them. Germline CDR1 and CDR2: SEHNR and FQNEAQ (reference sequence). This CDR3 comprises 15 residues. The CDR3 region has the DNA TGTGCCAGCAGCTTTGAGGACAGAGGGAATTCACCCCTCCACTTT. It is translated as CASSFEDRGNSPLHF. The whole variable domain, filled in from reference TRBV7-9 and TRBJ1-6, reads DTGVSQNPRHKITKRGQNVTFRCDPISEHNRLYWYRQTLGQGPEFLTYFQNEAQLEKSRLLSDRFSAERPKGSFSTLEIQRTEQGDSAMYLCASSFEDRGNSPLHFGNGTRLTVT.

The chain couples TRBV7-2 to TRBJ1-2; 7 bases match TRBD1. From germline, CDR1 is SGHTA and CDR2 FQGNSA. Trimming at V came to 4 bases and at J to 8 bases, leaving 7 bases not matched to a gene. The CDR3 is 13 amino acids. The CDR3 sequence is CASSYTGEGGYTF. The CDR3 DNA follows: TGTGCCAGCAGCTATACAGGGGAAGGAGGCTACACCTTC.

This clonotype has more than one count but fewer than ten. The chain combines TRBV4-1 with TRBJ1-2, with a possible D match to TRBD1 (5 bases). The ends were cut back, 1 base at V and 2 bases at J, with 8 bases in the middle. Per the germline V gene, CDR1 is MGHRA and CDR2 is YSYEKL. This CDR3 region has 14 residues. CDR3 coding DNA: TGCGCCAGCAGCCAAGGGGACCTGAACTATGGCTACACCTTC. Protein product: CASSQGDLNYGYTF.